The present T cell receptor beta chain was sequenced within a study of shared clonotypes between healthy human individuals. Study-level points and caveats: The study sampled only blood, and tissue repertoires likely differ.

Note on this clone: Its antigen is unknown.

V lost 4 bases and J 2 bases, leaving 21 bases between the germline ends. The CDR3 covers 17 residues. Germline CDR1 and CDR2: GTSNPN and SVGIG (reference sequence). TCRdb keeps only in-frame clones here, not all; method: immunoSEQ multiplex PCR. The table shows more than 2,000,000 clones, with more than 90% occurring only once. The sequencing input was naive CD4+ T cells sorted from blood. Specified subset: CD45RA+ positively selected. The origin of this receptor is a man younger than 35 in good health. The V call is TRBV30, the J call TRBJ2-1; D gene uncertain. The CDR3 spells CAWTIGLTDGTYNEQFF. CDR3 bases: TGTGCCTGGACCATAGGATTGACCGATGGTACCTACAATGAGCAGTTCTTC.